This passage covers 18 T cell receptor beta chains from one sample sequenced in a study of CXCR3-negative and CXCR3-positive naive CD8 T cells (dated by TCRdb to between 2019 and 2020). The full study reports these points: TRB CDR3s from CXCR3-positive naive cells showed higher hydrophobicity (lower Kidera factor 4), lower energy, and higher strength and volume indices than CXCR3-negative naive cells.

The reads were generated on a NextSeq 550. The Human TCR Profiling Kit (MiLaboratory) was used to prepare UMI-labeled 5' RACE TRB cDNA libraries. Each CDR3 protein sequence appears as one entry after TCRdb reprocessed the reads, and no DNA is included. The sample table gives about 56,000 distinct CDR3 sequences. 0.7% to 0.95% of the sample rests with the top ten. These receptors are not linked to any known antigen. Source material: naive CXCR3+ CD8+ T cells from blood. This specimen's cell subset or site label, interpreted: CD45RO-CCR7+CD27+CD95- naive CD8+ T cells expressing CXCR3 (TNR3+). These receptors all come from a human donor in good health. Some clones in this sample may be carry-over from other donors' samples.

CDR3 in amino acids: CASSYQDRVGDTQYF. V is TRBV6-2 or TRBV6-3 and J is TRBJ2-3; TCRdb's D call of TRBD1 is untestable without DNA. The CDR3 runs to 15 residues. Per germline, CDR1 MNHEY and CDR2 SVGEGT.

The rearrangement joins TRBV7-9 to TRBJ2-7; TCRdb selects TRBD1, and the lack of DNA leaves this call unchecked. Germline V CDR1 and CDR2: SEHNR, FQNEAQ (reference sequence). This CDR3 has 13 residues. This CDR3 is CASSPQGFYEQYF.

The CDR3 loop is CASSFRGGGEQYF. The chain joins TRBV28 to TRBJ2-7; the D gene TCRdb calls, TRBD2, cannot be checked with no DNA. The CDR3 is made up of 13 amino acids. Germline CDR1 is MDHEN and CDR2 is SYDVKM.

CDR3 in amino acids: CASSAGLEQYF. The rearrangement joins TRBV2 to TRBJ2-7; the TCRdb call, TRBD1, lacks DNA for checking. Germline values: CDR1 SNHLY, CDR2 FYNNEI. The CDR3 loop spans 11 amino acids.

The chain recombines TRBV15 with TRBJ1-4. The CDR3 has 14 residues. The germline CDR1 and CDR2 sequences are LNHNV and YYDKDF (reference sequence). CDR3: CATSMLRTDEKLFF.

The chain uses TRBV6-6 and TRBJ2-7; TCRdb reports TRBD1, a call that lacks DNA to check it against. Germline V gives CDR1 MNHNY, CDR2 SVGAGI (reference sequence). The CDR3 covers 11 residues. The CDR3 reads CASSYGREQYF.

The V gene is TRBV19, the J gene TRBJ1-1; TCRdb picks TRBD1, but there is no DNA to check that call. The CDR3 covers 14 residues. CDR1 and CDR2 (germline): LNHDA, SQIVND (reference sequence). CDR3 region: CASSQQGAWTEAFF.

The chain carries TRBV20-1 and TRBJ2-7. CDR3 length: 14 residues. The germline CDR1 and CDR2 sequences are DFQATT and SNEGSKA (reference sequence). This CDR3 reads CSARSPTVDYEQYF.

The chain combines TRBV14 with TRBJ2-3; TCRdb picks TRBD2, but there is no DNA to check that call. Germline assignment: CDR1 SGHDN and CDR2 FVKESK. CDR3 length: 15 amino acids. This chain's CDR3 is CASSPALAWGDTQYF.

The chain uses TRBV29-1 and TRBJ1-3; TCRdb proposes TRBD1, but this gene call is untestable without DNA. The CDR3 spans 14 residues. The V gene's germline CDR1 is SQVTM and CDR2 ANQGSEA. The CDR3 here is CSGQATDSGNTIYF.

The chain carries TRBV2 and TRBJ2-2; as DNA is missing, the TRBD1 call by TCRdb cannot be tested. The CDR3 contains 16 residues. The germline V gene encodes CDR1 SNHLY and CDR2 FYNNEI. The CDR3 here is CASSGPDSLSTGELFF.

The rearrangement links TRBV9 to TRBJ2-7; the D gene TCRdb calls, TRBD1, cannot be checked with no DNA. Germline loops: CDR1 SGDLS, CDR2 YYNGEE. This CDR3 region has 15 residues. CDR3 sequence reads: CASSVAGVSGNEQYF.

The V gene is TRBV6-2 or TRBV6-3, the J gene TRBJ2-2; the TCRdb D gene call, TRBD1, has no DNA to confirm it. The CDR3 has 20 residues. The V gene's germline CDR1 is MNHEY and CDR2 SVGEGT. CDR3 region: CASRTLQGAGTIANTGELFF.

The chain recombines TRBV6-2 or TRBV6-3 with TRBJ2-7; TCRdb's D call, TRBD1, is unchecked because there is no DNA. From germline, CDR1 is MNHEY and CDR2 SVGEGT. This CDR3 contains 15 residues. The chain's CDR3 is CASSPPGQLSYEQYF.

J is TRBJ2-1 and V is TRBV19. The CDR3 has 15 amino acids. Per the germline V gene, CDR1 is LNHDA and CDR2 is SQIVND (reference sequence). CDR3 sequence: CASSWQGSSYNEQFF.

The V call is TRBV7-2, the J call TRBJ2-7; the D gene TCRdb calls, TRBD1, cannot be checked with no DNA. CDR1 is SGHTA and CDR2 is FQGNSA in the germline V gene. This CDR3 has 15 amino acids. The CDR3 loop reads CASSLGLGGGYEQYF.

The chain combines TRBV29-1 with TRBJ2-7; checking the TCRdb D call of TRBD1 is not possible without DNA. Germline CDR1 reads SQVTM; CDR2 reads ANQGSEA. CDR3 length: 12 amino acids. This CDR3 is CSVVDRLDEQYF.

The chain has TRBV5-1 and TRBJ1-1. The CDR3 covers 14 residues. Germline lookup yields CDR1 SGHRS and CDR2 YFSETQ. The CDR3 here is CASSLNSGYTEAFF.